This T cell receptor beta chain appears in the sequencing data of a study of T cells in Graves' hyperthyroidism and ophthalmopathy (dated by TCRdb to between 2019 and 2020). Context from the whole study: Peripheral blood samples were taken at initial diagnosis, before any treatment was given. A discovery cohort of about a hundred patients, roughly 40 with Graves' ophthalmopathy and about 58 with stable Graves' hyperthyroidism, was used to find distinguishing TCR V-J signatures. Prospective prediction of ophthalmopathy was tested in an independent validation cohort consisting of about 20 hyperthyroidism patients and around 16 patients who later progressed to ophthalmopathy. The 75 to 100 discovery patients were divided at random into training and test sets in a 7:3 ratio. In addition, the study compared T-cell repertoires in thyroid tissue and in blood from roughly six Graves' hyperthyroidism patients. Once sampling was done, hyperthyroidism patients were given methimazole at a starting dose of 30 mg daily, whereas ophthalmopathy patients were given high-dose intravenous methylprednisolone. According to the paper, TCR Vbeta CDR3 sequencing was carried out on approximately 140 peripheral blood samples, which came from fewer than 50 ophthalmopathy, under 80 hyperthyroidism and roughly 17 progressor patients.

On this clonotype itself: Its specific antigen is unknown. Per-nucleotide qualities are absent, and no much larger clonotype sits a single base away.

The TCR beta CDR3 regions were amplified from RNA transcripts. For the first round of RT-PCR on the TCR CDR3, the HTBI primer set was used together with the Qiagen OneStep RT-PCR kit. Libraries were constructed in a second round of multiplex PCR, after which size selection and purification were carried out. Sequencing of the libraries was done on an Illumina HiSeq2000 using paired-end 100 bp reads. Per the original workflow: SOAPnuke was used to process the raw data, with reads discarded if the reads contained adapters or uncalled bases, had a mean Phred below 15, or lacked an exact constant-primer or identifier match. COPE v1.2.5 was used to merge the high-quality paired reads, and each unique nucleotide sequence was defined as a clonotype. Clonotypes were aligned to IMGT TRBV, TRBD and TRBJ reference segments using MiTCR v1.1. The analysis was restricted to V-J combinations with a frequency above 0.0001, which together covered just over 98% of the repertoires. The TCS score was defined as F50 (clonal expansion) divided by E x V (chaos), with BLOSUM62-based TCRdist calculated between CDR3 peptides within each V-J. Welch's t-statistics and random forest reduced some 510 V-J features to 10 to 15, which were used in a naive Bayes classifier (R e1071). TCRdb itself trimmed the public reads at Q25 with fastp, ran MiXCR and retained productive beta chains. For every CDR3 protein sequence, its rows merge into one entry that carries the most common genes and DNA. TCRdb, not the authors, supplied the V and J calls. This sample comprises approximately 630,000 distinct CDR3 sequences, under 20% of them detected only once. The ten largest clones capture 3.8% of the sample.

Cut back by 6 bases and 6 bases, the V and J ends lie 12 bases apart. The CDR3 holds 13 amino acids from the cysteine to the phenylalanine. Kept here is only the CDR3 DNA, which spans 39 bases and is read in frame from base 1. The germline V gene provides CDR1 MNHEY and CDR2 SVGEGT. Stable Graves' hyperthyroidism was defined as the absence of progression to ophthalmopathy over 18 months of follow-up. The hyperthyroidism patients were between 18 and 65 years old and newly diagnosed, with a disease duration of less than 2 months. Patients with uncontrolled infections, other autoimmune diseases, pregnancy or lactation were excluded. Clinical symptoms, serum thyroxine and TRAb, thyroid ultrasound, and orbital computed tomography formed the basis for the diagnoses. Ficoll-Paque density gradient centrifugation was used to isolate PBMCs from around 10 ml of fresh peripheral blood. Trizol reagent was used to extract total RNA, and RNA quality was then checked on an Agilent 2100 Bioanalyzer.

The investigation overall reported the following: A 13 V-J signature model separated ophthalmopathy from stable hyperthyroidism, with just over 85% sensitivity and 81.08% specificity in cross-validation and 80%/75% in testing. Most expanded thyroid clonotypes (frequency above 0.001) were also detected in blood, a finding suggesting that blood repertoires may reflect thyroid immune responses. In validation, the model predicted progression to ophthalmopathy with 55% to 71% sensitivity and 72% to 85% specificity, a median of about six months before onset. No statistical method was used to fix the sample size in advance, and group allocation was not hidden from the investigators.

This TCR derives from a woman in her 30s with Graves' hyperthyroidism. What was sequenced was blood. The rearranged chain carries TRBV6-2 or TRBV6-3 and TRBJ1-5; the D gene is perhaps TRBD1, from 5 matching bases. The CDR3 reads CASRVLGGQPQHF. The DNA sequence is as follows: TGTGCCAGCAGGGTATTGGGGGGTCAGCCCCAGCATTTT.